A selection of T cell receptor beta chains follows, all from one sample in a study of blood T cell repertoires in COVID-19. Clones were read by immunoSEQ multiplex PCR, and TCRdb kept only the in-frame ones, dropping some. The sample records 110,000 or so clones, 80% being singletons. Sequencing used peripheral blood. The receptors originated from a human donor in a cohort sampled during active or convalescent COVID-19. Each CDR3 is given with its conserved first and last residue. D genes are given only for firm matches. Clone size, where shown, is once, few, many, or a class for clones that have expanded.

j_gene | v_gene | d_gene | abundance | CDR3nt | CDR3aa
TRBJ1-3 | TRBV7-2 | TRBD1 | - | TGTGCCAGCAGCCACCGGGACAGTTCTTCTGGAAACACCATATATTTT | CASSHRDSSSGNTIYF
TRBJ2-1 | TRBV6-5 | TRBD2 | few | TGTGCCAGCAGTAACAGCGGGAGCCCTTACAATGAGCAGTTCTTC | CASSNSGSPYNEQFF
TRBJ2-7 | TRBV5-6 | - | - | TGTGCCAGCAGCTCGTCACGGTACGAGCAGTACTTC | CASSSSRYEQYF
TRBJ1-1 | TRBV9 | TRBD1 | few | TGTGCCAGCAGCCCCCATCCAGGACAGGAAAACACTGAAGCTTTCTTT | CASSPHPGQENTEAFF
TRBJ2-7 | TRBV5-5 | - | - | TGTGCCAGCAGCTTGGCCGGTGTGGCCTACGAGCAGTACTTC | CASSLAGVAYEQYF
TRBJ2-1 | TRBV5-1 | TRBD2 | - | TGCGCCAGCAGCTTTATAGCGGGACTAGATAGTGAGCAGTTCTTC | CASSFIAGLDSEQFF
TRBJ2-1 | TRBV9 | TRBD2 | few | TGTGCCAGCAGCGAAGGACTAGCGGGGGGGCCGAAGTCCTACAATGAGCAGTTCTTC | CASSEGLAGGPKSYNEQFF
TRBJ2-5 | TRBV6-5 | - | - | TGTGCCAGCAGGGCGGACAGTAGGACCCAGTACTTC | CASRADSRTQYF
TRBJ2-1 | TRBV20-1 | - | few | TGCAGTGCCCAGGGTGTTCGGGAGCAGTTCTTC | CSAQGVREQFF
TRBJ2-2 | TRBV11-3 | TRBD2 | - | TGTGCCAGCAGCCCTAGCGGGAGTTACACCGGGGAGCTGTTTTTT | CASSPSGSYTGELFF
TRBJ2-2 | TRBV29-1 | - | - | TGCAGCGGTCGGGGGGCCAGGAACACCGGGGAGCTGTTTTTT | CSGRGARNTGELFF
TRBJ1-1 | TRBV2 | TRBD1 | - | TGTGCCAGCGGGGGGACAGGGCCCACTGAAGCTTTCTTT | CASGGTGPTEAFF
TRBJ2-1 | TRBV30 | - | few | TGTGCCTGCCGGACTACGAGCTCCTACAATGAGCAGTTCTTC | CACRTTSSYNEQFF
TRBJ2-2 | TRBV21-1 | - | - | TGTGCCAGCGCGACTAGCGGGAGGGAAACCGGGGAGCTGTTTTTT | CASATSGRETGELFF
TRBJ2-2 | TRBV3-1/TRBV3-2 | TRBD2 | - | TGTGCCAGCAGCCAAGAGTTCGGGGGGGCCTTATACGGGGAGCTGTTTTTT | CASSQEFGGALYGELFF
TRBJ1-6 | TRBV27 | TRBD1 | - | TGTGCCAGCAGTTTACAGTCCAGGGGGCTCTTCTCCTATAATTCACCCCTCCACTTT | CASSLQSRGLFSYNSPLHF
TRBJ1-1 | TRBV7-8 | TRBD1 | - | TGTGCCAGCAGCGAAAGGGACAGATCGAACACTGAAGCTTTCTTT | CASSERDRSNTEAFF
TRBJ2-1 | TRBV7-2 | TRBD1 | - | TGTGCCAGCAGAGGGGGGACAGGGGGTGCCGAAAACCACAATGAGCAGTTCTTC | CASRGGTGGAENHNEQFF
TRBJ1-1 | TRBV15 | - | few | TGTGCCACCGCGACAGGGAACACTGAAGCTTTCTTT | CATATGNTEAFF
TRBJ1-5 | TRBV24-1 | - | - | TGTGCCACCAGTGATTTATTTTCGGATCAGCCCCAGCATTTT | CATSDLFSDQPQHF
TRBJ2-7 | TRBV29-1 | TRBD1 | - | TGCAGCGTTGAAGCCGGGACAGGGGGAACCTACGAGCAGTACTTC | CSVEAGTGGTYEQYF
TRBJ2-7 | TRBV7-4 | - | - | TGTGCCAGCAGCCGCCTAAGGGGCGAGCAGTACTTC | CASSRLRGEQYF
TRBJ1-2 | TRBV3-1/TRBV3-2 | - | - | TGTGCCAGCAGCCAAGACACACATCTCTATGGCTACACCTTC | CASSQDTHLYGYTF
TRBJ1-4 | TRBV27 | TRBD1 | - | TGTGCCAGCAGTTCCTGGACAGGGGAAAAACTGTTTTTT | CASSSWTGEKLFF
TRBJ2-5 | TRBV6-5 | - | - | TGTGCCAGCAGTTACCGCCAGGGGACCCAGTACTTC | CASSYRQGTQYF
TRBJ2-7 | TRBV30 | - | - | TGTGCCTGGAGTGTAGGGCTAGCGAGATACGAGCAGTACTTC | CAWSVGLARYEQYF
TRBJ1-1 | TRBV27 | TRBD1 | - | TGTGCCAGCAGTTCATGGACAGGCGAGGAAGCTTTCTTT | CASSSWTGEEAFF
TRBJ1-4 | TRBV4-1 | - | once | TGCGCCAGCAGCTATCCGGGACTGAGTAATGAAAAACTGTTTTTT | CASSYPGLSNEKLFF
TRBJ2-7 | TRBV4-3 | - | - | TGCGCCAGCAGCCAAGATCTAGCAGGCGCGTCCGAGCAGTACTTC | CASSQDLAGASEQYF
TRBJ1-5 | TRBV18 | - | - | TGTGCCAGCTCACCGGGCAGGCATAGCAATCAGCCCCAGCATTTT | CASSPGRHSNQPQHF
TRBJ1-2 | TRBV5-5 | TRBD1 | - | TGTGCCAGCAGCCACGGGACAGAGGTCGGGGATGGCTACACCTTC | CASSHGTEVGDGYTF
TRBJ2-4 | TRBV4-3 | TRBD1 | - | TGCGCCAGCAGCCATGCCGGACAGGCGGGCGGAAACATTCAGTACTTC | CASSHAGQAGGNIQYF
TRBJ2-2 | TRBV3-1/TRBV3-2 | - | - | TGTGCCAGCAGATTCGGGAGCAGGACGAACACCGGGGAGCTGTTTTTT | CASRFGSRTNTGELFF
TRBJ1-3 | TRBV7-2 | TRBD1 | - | TGTGCCAGCAGCCTCAACCGACAGGGCGTCTCTGGAAACACCATATATTTT | CASSLNRQGVSGNTIYF
TRBJ2-2 | TRBV30 | - | - | TGTGCCTGGAGTCACGGACTCTTCAACACCGGGGAGCTGTTTTTT | CAWSHGLFNTGELFF
TRBJ2-7 | TRBV10-3 | - | - | TGTGCCATCACTGACCCAGGGATTCAGTCCTACGAGCAGTACTTC | CAITDPGIQSYEQYF
TRBJ2-1 | TRBV23-1 | TRBD2 | - | TGCGCCAGCAGTCTGCCCGCTCCTAGCGGGGGGGCCAATGAGCAGTTCTTC | CASSLPAPSGGANEQFF
TRBJ2-7 | TRBV27 | TRBD2 | - | TGTGCCAGCAGTCCAACCGGGACTAGCGGTGCATACCCCTCCTACGAGCAGTACTTC | CASSPTGTSGAYPSYEQYF
TRBJ2-1 | TRBV27 | - | few | TGTGCCAGCAAACCTTGGGGAGTAAATGAGCAGTTCTTC | CASKPWGVNEQFF
TRBJ1-2 | TRBV7-2 | TRBD1 | - | TGTGCCAGCAGCCTAACCCAGGACAGGGTTGGGTACACCTTC | CASSLTQDRVGYTF
TRBJ2-1 | TRBV11-2 | TRBD2 | few | TGTGCCAGCAGCTCGATAGCGGGAGCCCCCTACAATGAGCAGTTCTTC | CASSSIAGAPYNEQFF
TRBJ2-1 | TRBV2 | - | - | TGTGCCAGCAGTGAAGTTAGGGCGGGTGAGCAGTTCTTC | CASSEVRAGEQFF
TRBJ1-1 | TRBV12-3/TRBV12-4 | - | - | TGTGCCAGCAGTTTTAGTGCTGAAGCTTTCTTT | CASSFSAEAFF
TRBJ2-4 | TRBV6-2/TRBV6-3 | TRBD1 | - | TGTGCCAGCAGTTACTCGGGACAGAAAAACATTCAGTACTTC | CASSYSGQKNIQYF
TRBJ1-1 | TRBV28 | - | - | TGTGCCAGCAGTTTCGTGGGGGGAGCTTTCTTT | CASSFVGGAFF
TRBJ1-1 | TRBV15 | TRBD1 | - | TGTGCCACAAACAGGGGATTGGATACTGAAGCTTTCTTT | CATNRGLDTEAFF
TRBJ2-6 | TRBV29-1 | - | - | TGCAGCCCCAGTACGGGGGACCCTAGCTCTGGGGCCAACGTCCTGACTTTC | CSPSTGDPSSGANVLTF
TRBJ2-7 | TRBV5-1 | - | - | TGCGCCAGCAGCTTGGCCCCGGGGAGACAACCACCCTACGAGCAGTACTTC | CASSLAPGRQPPYEQYF
TRBJ2-1 | TRBV7-9 | - | once | TGTGCCAGCAGCATACAGGGAAACGTCAATGAGCAGTTCTTC | CASSIQGNVNEQFF
TRBJ2-7 | TRBV5-1 | - | - | TGCGCCAGCAGCCGGAGCCTCTACGAGCAGTACTTC | CASSRSLYEQYF
TRBJ1-2 | TRBV19 | TRBD1 | - | TGTGCCAGTAGGGACAGGGGAGGCCCCCTCGGGTATGGCTACACCTTC | CASRDRGGPLGYGYTF
TRBJ2-1 | TRBV30 | TRBD2 | - | TGTGCCTGGAGATTAACTAGCGGGGAGTACAATGAGCAGTTCTTC | CAWRLTSGEYNEQFF
TRBJ2-2 | TRBV7-2 | TRBD1 | few | TGTGCCAGCAGCTCTAACAGGGGGCTGACCGGGGAGCTGTTTTTT | CASSSNRGLTGELFF
TRBJ2-3 | TRBV29-1 | - | - | TGCAGCGTTGGAACGGGAGCCCGCACAGATACGCAGTATTTT | CSVGTGARTDTQYF